This entry lists 29 T cell receptor beta chains sequenced from one sample in a study of blood T cell repertoires in COVID-19. The table came from immunoSEQ multiplex PCR; TCRdb's copy has only in-frame clones and leaves some out. The sample carries 200,000 to 300,000 clones, 80% to 90% recorded once. Input material: peripheral blood. All receptors come from a woman aged 70-85 years with acute or convalescent COVID-19.

The chain joins TRBV9 to TRBJ1-4, with 9 bases identical to TRBD1. Germline V lookup: CDR1 SGDLS, CDR2 YYNGEE. This CDR3 comprises 15 residues. Trimming cost V 3 bases and J 6 bases; bases outside gene matches: 6. The CDR3 DNA reads TGTGCCAGCAGCGCACAGGGGGCGCCGGATGAAAAACTGTTTTTT. It specifies CASSAQGAPDEKLFF.

A single count supports this clone. This chain uses TRBV7-9 with TRBJ2-3; D is unclear. V lost 4 bases to trimming and J lost 5 bases, with 16 bases between them. This CDR3 has 15 amino acids. The germline V gene encodes CDR1 SEHNR and CDR2 FQNEAQ (reference sequence). Written as DNA, the CDR3 is TGTGCCAGCAGCTCCCAACCTATTTACGGAGATACGCAGTATTTT. Translating gives CASSSQPIYGDTQYF.

The CDR3 DNA follows: TGTGCCACCAGTGATTTCGGGGGCTACACCTTC. Protein product: CATSDFGGYTF. This chain connects TRBV24-1 to TRBJ1-2; unclear D gene. Germline V CDR1 and CDR2: KGHDR, SFDVKD. This CDR3 contains 11 residues. Trimming stripped 1 base from V and 8 bases from J, with 4 bases between.

The gene calls are TRBV5-6 and TRBJ2-2, with D hard to call. CDR1 is SGHDT and CDR2 is YYEEEE in the germline V gene. V was clipped by 0 bases and J by 5 bases, with 8 bases between them. The CDR3 covers 14 residues. CDR3 sequence reads: CASSLAVSTGELFF. In DNA, the CDR3 is TGTGCCAGCAGCTTGGCGGTTTCTACCGGGGAGCTGTTTTTT.

The chain is built from TRBV7-2 and TRBJ1-1; TRBD1 is a possible D gene (6 bases). The germline V gene encodes CDR1 SGHTA and CDR2 FQGNSA. Trimming cost V 6 bases and J 2 bases, with 16 bases left between them. This CDR3 is built from 15 residues. The CDR3 DNA is TGTGCCAGCAGAAACCGGGGGGGGCTTAACACTGAAGCTTTCTTT. Protein product: CASRNRGGLNTEAFF.

This chain links TRBV5-6 with TRBJ1-2; D call uncertain. CDR3 size: 13 residues. Deletions cut 0 bases from V and 8 bases from J, with 11 bases between. Germline V gives CDR1 SGHDT, CDR2 YYEEEE. CDR3 residues: CASSLDGVRGYTF. Here the CDR3 DNA reads TGTGCCAGCAGCTTGGACGGGGTAAGAGGCTACACCTTC.

This chain joins TRBV6-2 or TRBV6-3 and TRBJ1-2; TRBD1 matches at 9 bases. V was pared by 6 bases and J by 3 bases, with 5 bases of the junction left unmatched. CDR1 is MNHEY and CDR2 is SVGEGT in the germline V gene. The CDR3 is 14 residues long. The CDR3 DNA is TGTGCCAGCAGCCTGAGGGACAGGGACTATGGCTACACCTTC. Translation: CASSLRDRDYGYTF.

V gene TRBV10-2 combines with J gene TRBJ2-1; 8 positions agree with TRBD1. The CDR3 loop spans 16 amino acids. Germline V gives CDR1 WSHSY, CDR2 SAAADI. Trimming took 4 bases from V and 1 from J; bases not matched to a gene: 6. The CDR3 loop is CASSAHRGRSYNEQFF. The CDR3 DNA sequence: TGCGCCAGCAGTGCACACAGGGGGAGATCCTACAATGAGCAGTTCTTC.

The rearrangement links TRBV30 to TRBJ1-2; no definite D call. Per the germline V gene, CDR1 is GTSNPN and CDR2 is SVGIG (reference sequence). Trimming stripped 2 bases from V and 4 bases from J, with 17 bases between. The CDR3 contains 15 residues. The CDR3 protein is CAWSRGQTQIYGYTF. The CDR3 nucleotides read TGTGCCTGGAGTAGAGGTCAGACTCAGATCTATGGCTACACCTTC.

The J gene is TRBJ2-7, the V gene TRBV5-1, with TRBD2 as a possible D gene (6 bases). Germline CDR1 and CDR2: SGHRS and YFSETQ. CDR3 length: 14 residues. V gave up 0 bases and J gave up 6 bases, with 13 bases separating them. CDR3 sequence: CASSLDWGGSEQYF. The CDR3 region has the DNA TGCGCCAGCAGCTTGGACTGGGGAGGCTCCGAGCAGTACTTC.

This clone was picked up one time. V gene TRBV6-1 combines with J gene TRBJ2-7; no clear D. The CDR3 covers 15 residues. Germline V gives CDR1 MNHNS, CDR2 SASEGT. The V and J ends lost 3 bases and 0 bases respectively, with 12 bases between them. The CDR3 sequence: CASSDVAANSYEQYF. CDR3 nucleotides: TGTGCCAGCAGTGACGTTGCGGCAAACTCCTACGAGCAGTACTTC.

The chain joins TRBV5-1 to TRBJ1-4; 9 bases align to TRBD1. The junction had 9 bases not matched to a gene; V was cut back by 4 bases and J by 8 bases. In germline, CDR1 is SGHRS, CDR2 YFSETQ. The CDR3 sequence is 15 residues long. DNA for the CDR3: TGCGCCAGCAGCGCTACTACAGGGGGCTACGAAAAACTGTTTTTT. This translates into CASSATTGGYEKLFF.

The chain joins TRBV13 to TRBJ2-7; 9 nucleotides align to TRBD1. Germline trimming cut 3 bases from V and 3 bases from J; bases unmatched to any gene: 9. The germline V gene has CDR1 PRHDT and CDR2 FYEKMQ (reference sequence). The CDR3 is 16 amino acids. CDR3 loop: CASSLDRGIIRYEQYF. The CDR3 DNA follows: TGTGCCAGCAGCTTGGACAGGGGCATTATCCGCTACGAGCAGTACTTC.

This rearrangement joins TRBV7-9 to TRBJ1-6; 7 bases match TRBD1. V lost 5 bases and J lost 7; bases outside the gene matches: 11. The CDR3 has 16 amino acids. The germline gives CDR1 SEHNR, CDR2 FQNEAQ (reference sequence). The CDR3 region has the DNA TGTGCCAGCAGCCCGACCCGAACAGGGGCGAATTCACCCCTCCACTTT. This gives the protein CASSPTRTGANSPLHF.

The chain has TRBV18 and TRBJ2-7, with D possibly TRBD1 on 6 matching bases. This CDR3 contains 16 residues. Germline lookup yields CDR1 KGHSH and CDR2 LQKENI. V dropped 3 bases and J dropped 4 bases, with 19 bases sitting between them. The CDR3 DNA follows: TGTGCCAGCTCACCTTCTACAGGGAGTGTGAGTTACGAGCAGTACTTC. As protein: CASSPSTGSVSYEQYF.

This chain joins TRBV6-5 and TRBJ2-2; D possibly corresponds to TRBD2 (5 bases). Germline CDR1 MNHEY, CDR2 SVGAGI. V dropped 7 bases and J dropped 5 bases, with 17 bases sitting between them. This CDR3 spans 15 amino acids. Here the CDR3 reads CASTRVGAVTGELFF. CDR3 DNA sequence: TGTGCCAGCACCCGTGTGGGAGCGGTGACCGGGGAGCTGTTTTTT.

Details on this clone: In the same sample, other DNA sequences code for this CDR3. The chain recombines TRBV24-1 with TRBJ1-2; TRBD1 might be the D (6 bases). Trimming took off 1 base at V and 5 bases at J, with 10 bases between the two ends. The CDR3 has 14 residues. Germline V gene data show CDR1 as KGHDR and CDR2 as SFDVKD. CDR3 amino acids: CATSDFRQGYGYTF. The CDR3 DNA is TGTGCCACCAGTGATTTCCGGCAGGGGTATGGCTACACCTTC.

This chain joins TRBV6-2 or TRBV6-3 and TRBJ2-7; 9 positions agree with TRBD1. Looked up from germline, CDR1 is MNHEY and CDR2 is SVGEGT. Unmatched junction bases numbered 9, after V lost 0 bases and J lost 3 bases. The length of the CDR3 is 17 residues. The CDR3 here is CASSYSMSETGGYEQYF. CDR3 sequence (DNA): TGTGCCAGCAGTTACTCGATGTCCGAGACAGGGGGCTACGAGCAGTACTTC.

The genes are TRBV7-9 and TRBJ2-1; no clear D. V gave up 5 bases and J gave up 2 bases, with 7 bases separating them. This CDR3 has 13 residues. The germline gives CDR1 SEHNR, CDR2 FQNEAQ (reference sequence). CDR3 nucleotides: TGTGCCAGCAGCACAGAGACCTACAATGAGCAGTTCTTC. As protein: CASSTETYNEQFF. The full variable domain, rest sourced from reference TRBV7-9 and TRBJ2-1, is DTGVSQNPRHKITKRGQNVTFRCDPISEHNRLYWYRQTLGQGPEFLTYFQNEAQLEKSRLLSDRFSAERPKGSFSTLEIQRTEQGDSAMYLCASSTETYNEQFFGPGTRLTVL.

The J gene is TRBJ1-2, the V gene TRBV7-8; D is ambiguous. Trimming left V 1 base short and J 7 bases short, with 13 bases between. CDR1 is SGHVS, CDR2 FQNEAQ, per germline. This CDR3 contains 14 residues. This CDR3 reads CASSLGPAGGGYTF. The CDR3 nucleotides read TGTGCCAGCAGCTTAGGGCCTGCCGGAGGTGGCTACACCTTC.

The V call is TRBV4-3, the J call TRBJ2-3, with 8 positions matching TRBD2. This CDR3 is 17 amino acids long. Germline lookup yields CDR1 LGHNA and CDR2 YSLEER. V gave up 1 base and J gave up 0 bases; unmatched junction bases: 6. CDR3 sequence reads: CASSQAPLAASTDTQYF. The DNA of the CDR3 is TGCGCCAGCAGCCAAGCCCCACTAGCGGCTAGCACAGATACGCAGTATTTT.

The V and J genes are TRBV4-2 and TRBJ2-1; 9 nucleotides line up with TRBD2. Unmatched junction bases numbered 8, after V lost 4 bases and J lost 7 bases. CDR3 size: 15 residues. Germline CDR1 and CDR2: LGHNA and YNFKEQ. CDR3 bases: TGTGCCAGCAGCCTTCACGTGCGGGGGGGGAATGAGCAGTTCTTC. It specifies CASSLHVRGGNEQFF.

This clone was picked up a small number of times. The genes are TRBV6-2 or TRBV6-3 and TRBJ1-2; D remains unclear. Trimming stripped 4 bases from V and 0 bases from J, with 12 bases between. Germline values: CDR1 MNHEY, CDR2 SVGEGT. CDR3 length: 15 residues. The CDR3 here is CASSFRRAPNYGYTF. The CDR3 nucleotides read TGTGCCAGCAGTTTTCGGAGGGCCCCTAACTATGGCTACACCTTC.

The chain carries TRBV2 and TRBJ1-2; the match to TRBD1 covers 8 bases. This CDR3 is built from 13 residues. V shed 7 bases, J shed 8 bases, and the junction held 9 bases outside the gene matches. The germline V gene has CDR1 SNHLY and CDR2 FYNNEI. CDR3 nucleotides: TGTGCCAGCAACCAACAGGGGGGTCACGGCTACACCTTC. Translating it yields CASNQQGGHGYTF.

This rearrangement joins TRBV19 to TRBJ1-1; 10 bases fit TRBD1. The length of the CDR3 is 19 residues. In germline, CDR1 is LNHDA, CDR2 SQIVND (reference sequence). J lost 4 bases, V lost 6 bases, and 20 bases had no gene match. CDR3 in amino acids: CASSRDRGAQVHRFTEAFF. The CDR3 nucleotides read TGTGCCAGTAGCAGGGACAGGGGAGCTCAAGTCCATAGGTTCACTGAAGCTTTCTTT.

CDR3 bases: TGTGCCAGTAGTATCCCCACTCGCAATCAGCCCCAGCATTTT. This sequence encodes CASSIPTRNQPQHF. The chain carries TRBV19 and TRBJ1-5; D call uncertain. The CDR3 runs to 14 residues. Germline V gene lookup returns CDR1 LNHDA and CDR2 SQIVND (reference sequence). Deletions cut 3 bases from V and 2 bases from J, with 8 bases between.

V usage is TRBV7-9 and J usage is TRBJ2-5; a possible D gene is TRBD1 (6 bases). Per the germline V gene, CDR1 is SEHNR and CDR2 is FQNEAQ (reference sequence). The CDR3 length is 13 residues. V was cut by 0 bases and J by 4 bases, with 6 bases left in between. CDR3 sequence reads: CASSLADRETQYF. As DNA, the CDR3 is TGTGCCAGCAGCTTAGCGGACAGAGAGACCCAGTACTTC.

The V call is TRBV7-2, the J call TRBJ2-3; TRBD2 matches 15 bases. The CDR3 has 17 amino acids. CDR1 and CDR2 (germline): SGHTA, FQGNSA. Trimming at V came to 5 bases and at J to 1 base, leaving 4 bases not matched to a gene. As DNA, the CDR3 is TGTGCCAGCAGCCGGACTAGCGGGGGGGGAGGCACAGATACGCAGTATTTT. Protein: CASSRTSGGGGTDTQYF.

The chain has TRBV7-8 and TRBJ1-3; D is unresolved. V was pared by 4 bases and J by 4 bases, with 11 bases between. The CDR3 runs 14 residues. The V gene's germline CDR1 is SGHVS and CDR2 FQNEAQ. Here the CDR3 reads CASSSTRTGNTIYF. CDR3 DNA sequence: TGTGCCAGCAGCTCCACGCGAACGGGAAACACCATATATTTT.